What follows describes a single T cell receptor (beta chain). The antigen this receptor binds is unknown. No per-base quality is available; no much larger clone lies one base away. The CDR3 runs 16 amino acids, cysteine and phenylalanine included. Of all the DNA, just the CDR3 is kept, 48 bases in frame from base 1. The CDR1 and CDR2 encoded by the germline V gene are MDHEN and SYDVKM. V and J lose 4 bases and 2 bases, and a span of 15 bases separates them. Library prep was done by the immunoSEQ multiplex PCR assay. The multiplex PCR relied on a mix of 60 forward primers for TCR Vbeta segments and 13 reverse primers for TCR Jbeta segments. A multiplex PCR assay on genomic DNA amplified the CDR3 region of rearranged TCR beta genes. Amplified TCR beta libraries were sequenced as 87-base-pair reads on the Illumina HiSeq System. In the original analysis: In a later analysis, 77 million or so unique TCR beta chains were counted across the approximately 640 repertoires, and roughly 11 million of these chains were shared by at least two donors. Raw reads were error-corrected and collapsed into unique sequences with a nearest-neighbor algorithm that merged closely related sequences to remove PCR and sequencing errors. CDR3 sequences were aligned to IMGT reference sequences to assign V, D and J gene segments. For a sequence to be retained, at least a six-nucleotide match to both a V gene segment and a J gene segment was required. Rearrangements were classified as productive when the CDR3 lacked stop codons and remained in frame with V and J, and all other rearrangements were classified as non-productive. Following IMGT convention, CDR3 was defined as the stretch from the second conserved V-encoded cysteine to the conserved J-encoded phenylalanine. The earlier analysis of a few hundred of the donors excluded sequences that lacked an unambiguous match to a single V gene segment. In an earlier analysis of a few hundred of the donors, V segments were called functional above 56.7% productive rearrangements and were called segregating when the between-donor standard deviation exceeded 5%. A statistical classification framework was built to diagnose cytomegalovirus status from the catalog of TCR beta chain sequences. V and J gene assignment, in a later analysis, came from comparing TCR nucleotide sequences with IMGT/GENE-DB human TR gene sequences. A later analysis assigned CDR3 sequences and most-parsimonious VDJ recombination scenarios with the TCRdist pipeline. In a later analysis, each TCR beta chain was defined by its CDR3 amino acid sequence together with its V-gene family, and reads without a unique V-gene family were excluded. As a way to deal with suspected cross-contamination and a sequencing artifact, a later analysis dropped 450 to 600 nucleotide sequences that were highly shared and had low generation probability. In a later analysis, a clonal expansion index was calculated for each public chain from normalized within-repertoire ranks of inferred template counts. In a later analysis, generation probabilities were computed using a VDJ recombination model fitted to out-of-frame rearrangements, and the results were checked against IGoR. In a later analysis, TCR-TCR, TCR-HLA and TCR-CMV co-occurrence was scored with hypergeometric tests, and a repertoire-size bias correction was applied to TCR pairs. A later analysis estimated false discovery rates by permuting HLA or CMV assignments 20 times. A later analysis grouped co-occurring TCRs with DBSCAN, adding TCRdist sequence similarity when clustering within HLA-allele-positive subsets. For co-occurrence clustering, repertoires with fewer than 30,000 or more than 120,000 public chains were excluded, along with roughly 5 repertoires with anomalous nucleotide sharing. Not all clones reach the TCRdb copy of this immuneACCESS table, which keeps in-frame sequences only. Checked studies attribute under half of the gap to unresolved V genes and leave the rest unexplained. D and trimming come from the DNA, and the V and J calls and clone size come from that table. The sample includes fewer than 150,000 clones, with around 77% observed a single time. The ten top clones hold around 1.2% of the sample.

This sample was included in a study of cytomegalovirus exposure and HLA in healthy donors (dated 2017 in TCRdb). Looking at the study overall: According to an earlier analysis of several hundred of the donors, about 179 million T cells yielded over 100 million unique TCR beta sequences and roughly 280 Gb of sequence data. The study profiled the T cell repertoires of approximately 700 subjects by immunosequencing and related them to cytomegalovirus serostatus. An earlier analysis of 587 of the donors used high-throughput TCR beta sequencing to judge whether each TCR beta V gene segment behaved as functional or pseudogenic. A later genetic analysis used genome-wide SNP genotypes for about 55% of the 666 donors, treating that subset as a discovery cohort. The study combined high-throughput TCR immunosequencing, statistical association of individual TCRs with disease status, and machine learning to predict cytomegalovirus infection status. Every repertoire in the discovery cohort had been generated on one and the same sequencing platform. The genetic ancestry cluster associated with self-reported Caucasian donors included around four fifths of the roughly 380 genotyped donors. The later analysis used no new phenotypic data to find candidate immune exposures, relying instead on TCR beta sequences and their occurrence across donors. Class I and class II HLA loci were covered by the typing at four-digit resolution. In addition to the first cohort of approximately 670 subjects, a separate validation cohort of 120 different subjects was used. Several DR-DQ haplotypes were handled as single units for association and clustering because linkage in the cohort was strong. Donor age, sex, ethnicity and CMV serostatus were compiled together with the repertoire data. An early release covering roughly 600 HLA-typed donors comprised about 300 gigabases of sequencing data and tens of millions of unique TCR sequences. The aim of the study was to test whether cataloging public T cell receptors could identify signatures of past pathogen exposure. Typing coverage differed by locus: A, B, C, DRB1 and DQB1 were typed in about 629-630 donors, DQA1 in 522, DPA1 in roughly 590, and DPB1 in about 450. A later analysis re-analyzed previously published TCR beta repertoires from approximately 670 donors and added high-resolution HLA genotyping to study TCR occurrence patterns. Among roughly 400 genotyped donors of the cohort, an average of approximately 200,000 unique TCR beta nucleotide sequences was sequenced per donor, of which about 19% were non-productive. The paper's findings and limits, for the study overall: HLA typing was unavailable for some donors at each locus, so association tests used only the typed subset. A cluster of highly shared sequence variants was judged likely to be a technical artifact of the sequencing pipeline. According to a later analysis, TCR association rates differed among HLA loci, with DRB1 alleles showing the most associated TCRs and HLA-C alleles showing the fewest. A further reported finding was that TCR beta sequences accurately predicted the HLA-A and HLA-B alleles for most subjects in the first cohort. Assigning TCR associations to individual alleles was difficult when HLA alleles, especially DR and DQ, strongly co-occurred. Most CMV-associated TCR beta chains appeared to be HLA-restricted in a later analysis, and the HLA associations seemed to be driven largely by CMV exposure. While some public TCRs were present in many individuals, most TCR sequences turned up only very rarely across donors. A later genetic analysis associated a missense DCLRE1C variant with V-gene and J-gene trimming of TCR beta chains, and an independent cohort replicated the association. A later genetic analysis reported fewer N-insertions in productive TCRs among donors in an Asian-associated ancestry cluster than the roughly 620-donor mean. This cohort had only TCR beta chains sequenced, and the lack of alpha or paired-chain data limited which features could be detected. Presence/absence analyses assumed roughly uniform sequencing depth across donors, an assumption that may not hold. A few of the identified cytomegalovirus-associated TCR beta chains were confirmed in vitro to be specific for cytomegalovirus antigens. In the study, around 150 TCR beta chains were listed as associated with cytomegalovirus. For the cohort, immune exposure information was limited to CMV serostatus. Compared with equally common non-associated chains, HLA-associated TCR beta chains in a later analysis were more clonally expanded and had lower generation probabilities. Some IMGT-functional V segments, including TRBV6-2 and TRBV6-3, could not be told apart with the 87-base-pair reads, so those segments were excluded. The earlier analysis of 587 of the donors excluded over 15 rarely observed V segments, including chromosome 9 orphons, because counts were too low. The authors suggested that the approach could potentially be extended to other disease states and immunological phenotypes. Linkage disequilibrium might explain the correlated functional status among segregating V segments, but an unknown experimental factor could not be ruled out. The classifier was reported to diagnose cytomegalovirus status with high specificity and sensitivity in both the original and validation cohorts. A later analysis associated 17,000 or so TCR beta sequences with specific HLA alleles at a false discovery rate of 0.05. According to a later analysis, parvovirus B19, influenza, CMV and Epstein-Barr virus appeared linked to several top co-occurrence clusters. An earlier analysis of approximately 530 of the donors showed that most TCR beta V segments appeared in productive rearrangements either about 87% or about 30% of the time, which broadly matched IMGT annotations.

The cohort consisted of more than 650 healthy bone marrow donors. At the time of sampling, every cohort member was nominally healthy, though immune exposures that went unrecorded were likely present. The donor was CMV seronegative and belonged to the group of several hundred seronegative cohort members. A peripheral blood sample was provided by each donor, and peripheral blood mononuclear cells were used for TCR beta sequencing. The Qiagen DNeasy Blood Extraction Kit was used to extract genomic DNA from the blood cell samples. The receptor's source is a man between 50 and 59 years old in good health and CMV-seronegative. Sequenced input: PBMCs. The chain joins TRBV28 to TRBJ1-5; the D gene is perhaps TRBD1, from 6 matching bases. The CDR3 in this case is CASSYVHRVGNQPQHF. The nucleotide sequence is given as TGTGCCAGCAGTTATGTTCACAGGGTTGGCAATCAGCCCCAGCATTTT.